These 23 T cell receptor beta chains were sequenced from one sample in a study of control samples from healthy donors and cancer patients (dated by TCRdb to 2018 to 2021). Library prep was done by the immunoSEQ multiplex PCR assay. TCRdb obtained this table from immuneACCESS and retained in-frame rearrangements with V and J assigned. These tables miss some clones; where compared with another copy, unresolved V genes account for less than half of the shortfall, and the remainder is unexplained. The sample table lists some 220,000 clones, about 93% of them with a count of one. Roughly 1.6% of the sample rests with the top ten. Sequenced input: blood. Receptor source: a man aged 50-59 years in good health.

The chain joins TRBV4-3 to TRBJ2-3; possible D gene TRBD1, 5 bases. This CDR3 has 14 amino acids. The V end was cut by 0 bases, the J end by 9 bases, with 13 bases between. Germline loops: CDR1 LGHNA, CDR2 YSLEER. The CDR3 reads CASSQEIQGYTQYF. The CDR3 DNA sequence: TGCGCCAGCAGCCAAGAGATCCAGGGTTACACGCAGTATTTT.

The rearrangement uses TRBV2 and TRBJ1-5; 9 bases map to TRBD1. CDR3 size: 15 residues. The V segment lost 6 bases and the J segment 2 bases; nucleotides outside the gene matches: 5. The germline CDR1 and CDR2 sequences are SNHLY and FYNNEI. The CDR3 loop reads CASRPTGGGNQPQHF. The DNA for the CDR3 is TGTGCCAGCAGACCGACAGGGGGAGGCAATCAGCCCCAGCATTTT.

The chain has TRBV24-1 and TRBJ1-2; TRBD1 might be the D (6 bases). In germline, CDR1 is KGHDR, CDR2 SFDVKD. V shed 3 bases and J shed 0 bases, with 13 bases lying between them. CDR3 size: 16 residues. The CDR3 bases are TGTGCCACCAGTGATCCCCGCAGGGGATCTAACTATGGCTACACCTTC. Its protein product is CATSDPRRGSNYGYTF.

The rearrangement joins TRBV6-5 to TRBJ2-5; TRBD1 aligns across 8 bases. The CDR3 totals 12 residues. Germline CDR1 reads MNHEY; CDR2 reads SVGAGI. Trimming removed 11 bases from V and 2 bases from J; junction bases left unmatched: 4. The CDR3 DNA follows: TGTGCCGCGGGACAGGCACAAGAGACCCAGTACTTC. Translation: CAAGQAQETQYF.

V usage is TRBV28 and J usage is TRBJ1-4, with D tentatively TRBD1 (5 bases). The CDR3 sequence is 15 residues long. Germline CDR1 MDHEN, CDR2 SYDVKM. V was cut by 6 bases and J by 10 bases, with 21 bases left in between. The CDR3 DNA follows: TGTGCCAGCAGGGGGCGAGGAGTCTTAAGGGGAAAACTGTTTTTT. Residues: CASRGRGVLRGKLFF. The complete variable domain, with remaining parts taken from reference TRBV28 and TRBJ1-4, reads DVKVTQSSRYLVKRTGEKVFLECVQDMDHENMFWYRQDPGLGLRLIYFSYDVKMKEKGDIPEGYSVSREKKERFSLILESASTNQTSMYLCASRGRGVLRGKLFFGSGTQLSVL.

The V call is TRBV6-6, the J call TRBJ2-7; the match to TRBD1 covers 7 bases. Germline V gives CDR1 MNHNY, CDR2 SVGAGI (reference sequence). V lost 5 bases and J lost 6; bases outside the gene matches: 10. The CDR3 runs to 14 residues. CDR3 nucleotide sequence: TGTGCCAGCAGTCCAATCCGACAGGGTGGCGAGCAGTACGTC. It encodes CASSPIRQGGEQYV.

Only one count was recorded for this clone. The chain combines TRBV2 with TRBJ1-4; TRBD1 matches at 7 bases. The CDR3 has 15 amino acids. The V gene end was trimmed by 8 bases and the J gene end by 5 bases; junction bases not matched to a gene: 11. Germline CDR1 SNHLY, CDR2 FYNNEI. CDR3 DNA: TGTGCCAGCGGAGGGGACAGAGACAGCAATGAAAAACTGTTTTTT. This translates into CASGGDRDSNEKLFF.

This clone occurred once. CDR3 DNA sequence: TGTGCCAGCAGCCTACAGGACAGGGGCTTTCTCGAGACCCAGTACTTC. Its translation: CASSLQDRGFLETQYF. This rearrangement joins TRBV11-2 to TRBJ2-5; 9 bases align to TRBD1. V was pared by 5 bases and J by 5 bases, with 12 bases of the junction left unmatched. This CDR3 has 16 amino acids. CDR1 SGHAT and CDR2 FQNNGV come from the germline V gene.

This chain uses TRBV5-1 with TRBJ1-1; 7 nucleotides match TRBD1. The CDR3 extends over 16 amino acids. V lost 4 bases and J lost 1; bases outside the gene matches: 10. The germline V gene has CDR1 SGHRS and CDR2 YFSETQ. This CDR3 reads CASSAQGGDWNTEAFF. The CDR3 DNA sequence: TGCGCCAGCAGCGCCCAGGGGGGCGATTGGAACACTGAAGCTTTCTTT.

The CDR3 reads CASSIWTGANNQPQHF. CDR3 in DNA: TGTGCCAGCAGCATTTGGACAGGGGCCAACAATCAGCCCCAGCATTTT. The chain uses TRBV5-4 and TRBJ1-5; TRBD1 matches 9 bases. This CDR3 has 16 residues. CDR1 and CDR2 from the germline V gene are SGHNT and YYREEE (reference sequence). The trim removed 4 bases at V and 3 bases at J, leaving 8 bases unmatched.

V and J are TRBV3-1 (or the pseudogene TRBV3-2) and TRBJ2-3; D unresolved. The germline CDR1 and CDR2 sequences are LGHDT and YNNKEL (reference sequence). This CDR3 is 13 amino acids long. Trimming took 2 bases from V and 1 from J, leaving 4 bases between them. CDR3 sequence reads: CASSQPGTDTQYF. The CDR3 DNA reads as TGTGCCAGCAGCCAACCGGGCACAGATACGCAGTATTTT.

The chain is built from TRBV6-2 or TRBV6-3 and TRBJ1-5; no definite D call. Trimming left V 0 bases short and J 7 bases short, with 4 bases between. The CDR3 has 12 amino acids. CDR1 and CDR2 from the germline V gene are MNHEY and SVGEGT. CDR3 amino acids: CASSYSWQPQHF. The CDR3 coding sequence is TGTGCCAGCAGTTACTCTTGGCAGCCCCAGCATTTT.

V gene TRBV10-1 combines with J gene TRBJ2-1; the match to TRBD1 covers 7 bases. CDR1 is WNHNN, CDR2 SYGVQD, per germline (reference sequence). With 6 bases clipped from V and 6 bases from J, the junction kept 11 bases outside the gene matches. The CDR3 loop spans 15 amino acids. The CDR3 nucleotides are TGCGCCAGCAGCAACCTAGACAGGGAGAGCAATGAGCAGTTCTTC. As protein: CASSNLDRESNEQFF.

The CDR3 bases are TGTGCCAGCAGTGCATCCGGGACAGGGGGACGGGAGCAGTTCTTC. Translating gives CASSASGTGGREQFF. This chain links TRBV6-4 with TRBJ2-1, with TRBD1 matching 11 bases. The germline gives CDR1 MRHNA, CDR2 SNTAGT. CDR3 length equals 15 residues. With V trimmed by 4 bases and J by 10 bases, 9 bases remained unmatched.

The CDR3, as DNA: TGCGCCAGCACAGGGGTGGGGTTCAATCAGCCCCAGCATTTT. This sequence encodes CASTGVGFNQPQHF. This sequence joins TRBV23-1 and TRBJ1-5; possibly TRBD1 for D (6 bases). TRBV23-1 is an ORF, and what it does is uncertain. Trimming shortened V by 7 bases and J by 3 bases, and 13 bases separated the two germline ends. The CDR3 loop spans 14 amino acids.

The chain couples TRBV15 to TRBJ1-2; a weak D match, TRBD1 (5 bases). Trimming removed 5 bases at V and 5 bases at J, with 15 bases between. The CDR3 spans 14 residues. Germline CDR1 LNHNV, CDR2 YYDKDF (reference sequence). This chain's CDR3 is CATSGQRGPYGYTF. CDR3 DNA sequence: TGTGCCACCAGCGGTCAGAGGGGACCTTATGGCTACACCTTC.

The CDR3 DNA reads as TGTGCCAGCAGTGCCGCGACAGGGCTCGGCAATCAGCCCCAGCATTTT. It codes for CASSAATGLGNQPQHF. V and J are TRBV6-1 and TRBJ1-5; 7 bases agree with TRBD1. Germline lookup yields CDR1 MNHNS and CDR2 SASEGT. Trimming removed 4 bases from V and 2 bases from J; junction bases left unmatched: 8. The CDR3 covers 16 residues.

The genes are TRBV6-5 and TRBJ1-5; no clear D gene. V was pared by 1 base and J by 11 bases, with 6 bases between. CDR3 size: 11 residues. Germline V gene lookup returns CDR1 MNHEY and CDR2 SVGAGI. Here the CDR3 reads CASSYFGTQHF. CDR3 coding DNA: TGTGCCAGCAGTTACTTTGGAACCCAGCATTTT.

This sequence joins TRBV4-3 and TRBJ2-7, with D perhaps being TRBD1 or TRBD2 (5 bases each). Per germline, CDR1 LGHNA and CDR2 YSLEER. The CDR3 consists of 16 residues. V shed 1 base and J shed 2 bases, with 15 bases lying between them. The CDR3 DNA follows: TGCGCCAGCAGCCAAGGCGACCGGGACGGAGCCTACGAGCAGTACTTC. Translation: CASSQGDRDGAYEQYF.

The gene calls are TRBV7-9 and TRBJ2-1, with D unresolved. Per germline, CDR1 SEHNR and CDR2 FQNEAQ (reference sequence). This CDR3 has 14 amino acids. Trimming left V 8 bases short and J 6 bases short, with 17 bases between. The CDR3 spells CASFLLGAGNEQFF. As DNA, the CDR3 is TGTGCCAGCTTTCTCCTAGGCGCCGGCAATGAGCAGTTCTTC.

The chain is built from TRBV10-3 and TRBJ1-1, with no clear D. V was shortened by 2 bases and J by 6 bases, with 10 bases between the two germline ends. Looked up from germline, CDR1 is ENHRY and CDR2 is SYGVKD. The CDR3 runs 13 residues. The DNA for the CDR3 is TGTGCCATCAGTGAGGCCGGGGATGCTGAAGCTTTCTTT. Protein product: CAISEAGDAEAFF.

This chain uses TRBV6-5 with TRBJ2-7, with 9 bases aligning to TRBD1. The CDR3 has 14 amino acids. Germline V gene sequence: CDR1 MNHEY, CDR2 SVGAGI. J lost 1 base, V lost 7 bases, and 5 bases had no gene match. The CDR3 loop is CASTGQGTSYEQYV. For the CDR3, the DNA is TGTGCCAGCACGGGACAGGGAACGTCCTACGAGCAGTACGTC.

Remarks on this clone: The junction departs from germline at one end; a sequencing error may be responsible. This chain uses TRBV2 with TRBJ1-5; D call uncertain. This CDR3 comprises 13 residues. The germline V gene has CDR1 SNHLY and CDR2 FYNNEI. The chain's CDR3 is CASSGVSKQPQHF. Here the CDR3 DNA reads TGTGCCAGCAGTGGGGTTAGCAAACAGCCCCAGCATTTT.